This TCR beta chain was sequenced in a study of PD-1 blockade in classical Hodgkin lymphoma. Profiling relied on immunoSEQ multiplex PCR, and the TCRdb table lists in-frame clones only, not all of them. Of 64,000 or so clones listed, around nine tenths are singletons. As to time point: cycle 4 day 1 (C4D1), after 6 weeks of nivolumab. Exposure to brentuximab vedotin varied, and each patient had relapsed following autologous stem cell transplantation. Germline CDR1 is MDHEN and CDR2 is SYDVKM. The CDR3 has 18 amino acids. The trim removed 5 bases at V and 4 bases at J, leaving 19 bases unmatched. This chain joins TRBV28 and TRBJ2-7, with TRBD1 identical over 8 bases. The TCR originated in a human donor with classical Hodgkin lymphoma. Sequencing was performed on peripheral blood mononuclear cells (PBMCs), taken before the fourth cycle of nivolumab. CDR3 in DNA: TGTGCCAGCAGTACACACACCTGGACAGGGACGGGTTTTTACGAGCAGTACTTC. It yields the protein CASSTHTWTGTGFYEQYF. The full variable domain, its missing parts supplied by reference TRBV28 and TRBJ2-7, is DVKVTQSSRYLVKRTGEKVFLECVQDMDHENMFWYRQDPGLGLRLIYFSYDVKMKEKGDIPEGYSVSREKKERFSLILESASTNQTSMYLCASSTHTWTGTGFYEQYFGPGTRLTVT.